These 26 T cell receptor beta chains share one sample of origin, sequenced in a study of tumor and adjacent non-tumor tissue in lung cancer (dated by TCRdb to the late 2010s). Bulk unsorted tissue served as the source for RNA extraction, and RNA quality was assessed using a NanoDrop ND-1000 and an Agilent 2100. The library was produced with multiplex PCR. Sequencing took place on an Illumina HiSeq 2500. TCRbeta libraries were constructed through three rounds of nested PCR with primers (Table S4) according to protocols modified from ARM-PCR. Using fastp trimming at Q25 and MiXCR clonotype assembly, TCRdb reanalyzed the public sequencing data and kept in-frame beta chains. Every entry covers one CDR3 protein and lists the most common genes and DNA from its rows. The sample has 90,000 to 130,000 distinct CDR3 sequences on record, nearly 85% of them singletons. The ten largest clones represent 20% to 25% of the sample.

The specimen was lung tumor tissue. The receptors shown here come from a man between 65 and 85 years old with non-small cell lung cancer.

The CDR3 DNA follows: TGTGCCAGCAGTTACTCGGTTACAGGGGACACTTACGAGCAGTACTTC. Amino acids: CASSYSVTGDTYEQYF. This rearrangement joins TRBV6-5 to TRBJ2-7; 7 nucleotides line up with TRBD1. Germline V CDR1 and CDR2: MNHEY, SVGAGI. The CDR3 has 16 residues. V dropped 0 bases and J dropped 4; count of bases not matched to a gene: 9.

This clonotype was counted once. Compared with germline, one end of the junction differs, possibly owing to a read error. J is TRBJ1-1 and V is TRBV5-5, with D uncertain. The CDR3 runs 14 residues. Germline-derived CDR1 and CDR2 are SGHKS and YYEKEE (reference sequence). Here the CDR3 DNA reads TGTGCCAACAGCCTGGACCCCCAGCGCACTGAAGCTTTCTTT. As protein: CANSLDPQRTEAFF.

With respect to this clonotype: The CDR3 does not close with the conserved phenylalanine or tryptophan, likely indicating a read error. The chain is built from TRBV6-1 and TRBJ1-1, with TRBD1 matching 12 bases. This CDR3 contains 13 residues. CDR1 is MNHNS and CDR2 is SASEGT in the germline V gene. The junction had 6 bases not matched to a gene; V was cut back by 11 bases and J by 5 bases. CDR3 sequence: CAAGTGGYTEAFL. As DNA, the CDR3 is TGTGCCGCCGGGACAGGGGGCTATACTGAAGCTTTCTTA.

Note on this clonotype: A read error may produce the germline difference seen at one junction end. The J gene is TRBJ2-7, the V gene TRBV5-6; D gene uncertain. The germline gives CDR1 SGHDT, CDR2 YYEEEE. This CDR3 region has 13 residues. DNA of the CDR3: TGTGTCAGCAGCGAACAAACCGGTTACAAGCAGTACTTC. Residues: CVSSEQTGYKQYF. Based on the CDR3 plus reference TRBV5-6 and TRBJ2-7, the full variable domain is DAGVTQSPTHLIKTRGQQVTLRCSPKSGHDTVSWYQQALGQGPQFIFQYYEEEERQRGNFPDRFSGHQFPNYSSELNVNALLLGDSALYLCVSSEQTGYKQYFGPGTRLTVT.

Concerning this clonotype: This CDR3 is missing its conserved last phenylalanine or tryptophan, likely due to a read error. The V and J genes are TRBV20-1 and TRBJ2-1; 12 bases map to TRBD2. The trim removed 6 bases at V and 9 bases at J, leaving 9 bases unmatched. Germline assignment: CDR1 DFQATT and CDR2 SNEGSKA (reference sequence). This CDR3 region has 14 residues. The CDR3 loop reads CSAMTSGRISEQFS. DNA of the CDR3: TGCAGTGCAATGACTAGCGGGAGAATTAGTGAGCAGTTCTCC.

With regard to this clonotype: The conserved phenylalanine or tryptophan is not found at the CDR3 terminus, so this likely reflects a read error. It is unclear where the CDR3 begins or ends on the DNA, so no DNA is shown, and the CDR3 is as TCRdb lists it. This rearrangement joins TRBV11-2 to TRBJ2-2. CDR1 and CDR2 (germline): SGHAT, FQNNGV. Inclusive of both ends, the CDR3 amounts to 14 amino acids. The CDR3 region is CASSLNSQSGEPFL.

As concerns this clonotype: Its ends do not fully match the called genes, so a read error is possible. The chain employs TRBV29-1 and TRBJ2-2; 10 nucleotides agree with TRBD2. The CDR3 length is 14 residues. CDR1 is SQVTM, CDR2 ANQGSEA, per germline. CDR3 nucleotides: TGCATGGCTGACGTAGCGGGGGGCACCGAGGAGCTGTTTTTT. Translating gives CMADVAGGTEELFF.

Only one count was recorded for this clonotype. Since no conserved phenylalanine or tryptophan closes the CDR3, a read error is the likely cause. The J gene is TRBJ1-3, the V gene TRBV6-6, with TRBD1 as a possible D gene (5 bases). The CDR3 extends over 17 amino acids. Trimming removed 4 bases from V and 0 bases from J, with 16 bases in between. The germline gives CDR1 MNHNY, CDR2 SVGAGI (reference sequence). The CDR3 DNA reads TGTGCCAGCAGTTTGATTGGGACGGCCAACTCTGGAAACACCATATATTTA. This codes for CASSLIGTANSGNTIYL.

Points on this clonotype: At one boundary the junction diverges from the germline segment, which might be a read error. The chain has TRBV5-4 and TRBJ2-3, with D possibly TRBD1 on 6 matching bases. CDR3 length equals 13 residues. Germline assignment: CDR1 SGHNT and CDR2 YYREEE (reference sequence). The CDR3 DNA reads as TGTGTCAGCAGTCGGGACAATCCGGATACGAAGTATTTT. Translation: CVSSRDNPDTKYF. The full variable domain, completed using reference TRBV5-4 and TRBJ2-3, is ETGVTQSPTHLIKTRGQQVTLRCSSQSGHNTVSWYQQALGQGPQFIFQYYREEENGRGNFPPRFSGLQFPNYSSELNVNALELDDSALYLCVSSRDNPDTKYFGPGTRLTVL.

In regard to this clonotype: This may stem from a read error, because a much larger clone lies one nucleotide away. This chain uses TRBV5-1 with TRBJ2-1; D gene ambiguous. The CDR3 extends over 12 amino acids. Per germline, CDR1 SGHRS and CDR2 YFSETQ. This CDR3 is CAGSLEGRPLFF. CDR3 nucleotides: TGCGCCGGCAGCTTGGAAGGCAGGCCTTTGTTCTTC.

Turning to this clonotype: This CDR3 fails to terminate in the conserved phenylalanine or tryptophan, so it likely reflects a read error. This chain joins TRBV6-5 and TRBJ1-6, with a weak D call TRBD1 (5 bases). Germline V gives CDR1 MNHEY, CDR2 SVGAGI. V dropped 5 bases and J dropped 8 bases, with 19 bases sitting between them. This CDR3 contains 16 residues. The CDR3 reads CASSKAGTGLYSPLHY. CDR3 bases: TGTGCCAGCAGTAAAGCCGGGACGGGGCTTTATTCACCCCTCCACTAT.

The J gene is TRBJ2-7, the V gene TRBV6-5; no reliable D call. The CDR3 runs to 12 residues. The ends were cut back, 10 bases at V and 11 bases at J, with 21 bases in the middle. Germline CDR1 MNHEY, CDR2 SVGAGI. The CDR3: CATQQSSYEEYF. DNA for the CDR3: TGTGCCACCCAACAGAGCTCCTACGAAGAGTACTTC.

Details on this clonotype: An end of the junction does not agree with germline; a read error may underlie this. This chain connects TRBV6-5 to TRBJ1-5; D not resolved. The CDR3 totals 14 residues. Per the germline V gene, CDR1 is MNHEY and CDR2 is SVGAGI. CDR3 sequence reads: CARSLLGLNQPQHF. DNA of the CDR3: TGTGCCAGAAGTTTACTAGGACTGAATCAGCCTCAGCATTTT.

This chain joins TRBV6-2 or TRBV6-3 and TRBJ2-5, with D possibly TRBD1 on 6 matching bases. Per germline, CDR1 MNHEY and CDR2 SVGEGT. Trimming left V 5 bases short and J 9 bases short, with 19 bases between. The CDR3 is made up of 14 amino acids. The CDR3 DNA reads TGTGCCAGCAGTAAACGAGATGGCGCAGGGGCCCAGTACTTC. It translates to CASSKRDGAGAQYF.

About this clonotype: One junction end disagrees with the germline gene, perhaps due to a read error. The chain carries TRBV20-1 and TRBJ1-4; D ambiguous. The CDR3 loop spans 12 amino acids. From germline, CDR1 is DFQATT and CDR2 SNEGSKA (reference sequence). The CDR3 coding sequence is TGCAATGCTAGGACGGGTTTAGAAAAACTGTTTTTT. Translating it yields CNARTGLEKLFF.

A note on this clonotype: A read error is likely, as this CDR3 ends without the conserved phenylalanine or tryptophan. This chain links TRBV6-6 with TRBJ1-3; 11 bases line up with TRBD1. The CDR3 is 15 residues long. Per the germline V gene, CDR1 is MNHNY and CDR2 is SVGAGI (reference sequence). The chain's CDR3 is CASSILGQGGNTIYL. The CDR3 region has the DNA TGTGCTAGCAGCATCTTGGGACAGGGGGGAAACACTATATATCTT.

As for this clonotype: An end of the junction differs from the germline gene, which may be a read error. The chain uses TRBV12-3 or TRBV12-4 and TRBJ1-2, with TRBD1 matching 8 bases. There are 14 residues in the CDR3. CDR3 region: CVSRGQERNCGYTF. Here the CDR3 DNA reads TGTGTCAGCAGGGGACAGGAACGGAACTGTGGCTACACCTTC.

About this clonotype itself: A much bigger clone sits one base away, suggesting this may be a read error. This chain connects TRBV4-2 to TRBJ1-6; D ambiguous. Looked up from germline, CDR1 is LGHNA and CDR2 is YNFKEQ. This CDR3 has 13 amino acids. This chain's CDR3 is CASKTGGTSLLHF. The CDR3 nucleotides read TGTGCCAGCAAGACCGGCGGTACTTCACTCCTCCACTTT.

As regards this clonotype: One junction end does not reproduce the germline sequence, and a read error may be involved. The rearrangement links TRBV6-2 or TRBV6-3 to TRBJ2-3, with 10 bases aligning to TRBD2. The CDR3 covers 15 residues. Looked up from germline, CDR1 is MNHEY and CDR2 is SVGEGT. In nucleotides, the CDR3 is TGTGCCAGCAATTACGCTAGCGGGAGTTGGGTTACGGAGTATTTT. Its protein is CASNYASGSWVTEYF.

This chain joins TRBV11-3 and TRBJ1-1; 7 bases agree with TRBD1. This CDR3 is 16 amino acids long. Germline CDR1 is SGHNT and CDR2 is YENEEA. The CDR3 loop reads CTIRLKTGWMNTEAFF. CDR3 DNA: TGTACCATCAGGTTAAAGACAGGGTGGATGAACACTGAAGCTTTCTTT.

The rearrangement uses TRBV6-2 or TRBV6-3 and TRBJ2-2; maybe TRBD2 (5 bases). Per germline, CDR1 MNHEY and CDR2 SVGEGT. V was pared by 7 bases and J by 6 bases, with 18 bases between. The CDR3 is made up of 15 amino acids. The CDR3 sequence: CASNDPDSLAGELFF. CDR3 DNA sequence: TGTGCCAGCAATGACCCGGACTCCCTTGCCGGGGAGCTGTTTTTT.

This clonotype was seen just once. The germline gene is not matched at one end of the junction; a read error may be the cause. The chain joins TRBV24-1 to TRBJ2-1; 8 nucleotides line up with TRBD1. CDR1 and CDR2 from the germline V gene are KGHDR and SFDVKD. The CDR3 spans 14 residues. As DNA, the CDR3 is TGTACCACCAGTGGCAGGGGGCGGGTCAAAGAGCAGTTCTTC. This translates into CTTSGRGRVKEQFF.

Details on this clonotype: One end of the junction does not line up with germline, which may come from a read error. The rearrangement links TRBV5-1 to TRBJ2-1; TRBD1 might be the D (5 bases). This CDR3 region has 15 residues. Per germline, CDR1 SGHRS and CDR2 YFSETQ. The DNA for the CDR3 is TGCACCAGCAGCTCGTCATGGGGCTCGAACAATGAGCAGTTCTTC. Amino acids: CTSSSSWGSNNEQFF. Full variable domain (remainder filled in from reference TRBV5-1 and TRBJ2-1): KAGVTQTPRYLIKTRGQQVTLSCSPISGHRSVSWYQQTPGQGLQFLFEYFSETQRNKGNFPGRFSGRQFSNSRSEMNVSTLELGDSALYLCTSSSSWGSNNEQFFGPGTRLTVL.

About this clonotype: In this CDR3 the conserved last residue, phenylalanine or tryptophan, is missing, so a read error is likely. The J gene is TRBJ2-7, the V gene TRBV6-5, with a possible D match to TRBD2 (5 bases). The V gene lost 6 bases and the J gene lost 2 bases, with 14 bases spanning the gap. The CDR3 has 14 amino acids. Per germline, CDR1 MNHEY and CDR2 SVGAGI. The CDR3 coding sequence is TGTGCCAGCAGCTACGTGAGGAGGACCTACGAGCAGTACATC. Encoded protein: CASSYVRRTYEQYI.

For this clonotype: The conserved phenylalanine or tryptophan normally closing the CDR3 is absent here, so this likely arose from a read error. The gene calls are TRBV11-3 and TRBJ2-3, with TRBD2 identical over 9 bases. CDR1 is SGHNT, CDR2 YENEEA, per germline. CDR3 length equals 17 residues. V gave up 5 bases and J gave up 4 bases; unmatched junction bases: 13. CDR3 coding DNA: TGTGCCAGCAGCCAGGGACTAGCAGTGTCGGGATCAGATACGCAGTATTTG. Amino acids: CASSQGLAVSGSDTQYL.

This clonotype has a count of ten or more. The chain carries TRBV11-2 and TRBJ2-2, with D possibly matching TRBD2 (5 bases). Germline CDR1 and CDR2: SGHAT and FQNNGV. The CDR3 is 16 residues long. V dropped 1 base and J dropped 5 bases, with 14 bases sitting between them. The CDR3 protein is CASSLALTRGTGELFF. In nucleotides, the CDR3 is TGTGCCAGCAGCTTAGCCCTGACTCGCGGGACCGGGGAGCTGTTTTTT.